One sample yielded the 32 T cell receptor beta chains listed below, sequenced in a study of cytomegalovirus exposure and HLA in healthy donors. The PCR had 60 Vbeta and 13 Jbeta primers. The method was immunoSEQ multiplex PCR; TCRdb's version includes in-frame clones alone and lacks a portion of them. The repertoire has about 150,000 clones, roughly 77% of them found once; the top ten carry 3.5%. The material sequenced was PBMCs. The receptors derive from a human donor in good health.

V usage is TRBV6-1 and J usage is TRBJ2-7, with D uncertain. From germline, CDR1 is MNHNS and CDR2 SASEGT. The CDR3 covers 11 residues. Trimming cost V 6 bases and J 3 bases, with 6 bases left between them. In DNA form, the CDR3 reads TGTGCCAGCAGCCAACACTACGAGCAGTACTTC. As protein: CASSQHYEQYF.

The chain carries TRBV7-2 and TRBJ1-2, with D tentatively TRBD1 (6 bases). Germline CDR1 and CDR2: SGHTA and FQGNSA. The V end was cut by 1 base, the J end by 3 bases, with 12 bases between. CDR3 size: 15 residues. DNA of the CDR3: TGTGCCAGCAGCTTAGACGCAGGGGCTCACTATGGCTACACCTTC. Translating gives CASSLDAGAHYGYTF.

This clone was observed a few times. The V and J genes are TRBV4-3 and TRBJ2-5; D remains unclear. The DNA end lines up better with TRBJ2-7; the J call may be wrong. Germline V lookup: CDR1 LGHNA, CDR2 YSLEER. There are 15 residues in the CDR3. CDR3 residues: CASSRTSDSNYEQYF. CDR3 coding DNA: TGCGCCAGCAGCCGTACCTCGGATAGCAACTACGAGCAGTACTTC.

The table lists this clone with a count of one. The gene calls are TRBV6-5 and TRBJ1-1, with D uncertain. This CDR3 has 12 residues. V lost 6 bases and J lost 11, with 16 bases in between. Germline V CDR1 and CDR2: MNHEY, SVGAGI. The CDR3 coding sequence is TGTGCCAGCAGCCCCGAGGGTAGTCGGGCTTTCTTT. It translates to CASSPEGSRAFF.

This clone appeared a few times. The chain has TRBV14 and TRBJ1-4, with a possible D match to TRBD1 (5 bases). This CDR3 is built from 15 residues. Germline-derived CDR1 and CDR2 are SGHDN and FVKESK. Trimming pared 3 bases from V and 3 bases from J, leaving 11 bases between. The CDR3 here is CASSHRGGSNEKLFF. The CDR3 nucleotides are TGTGCCAGCAGCCACCGGGGGGGGTCTAATGAAAAACTGTTTTTT.

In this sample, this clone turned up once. The CDR3 sequence: CASSSRTGGSYNEQFF. DNA of the CDR3: TGTGCCAGCAGCTCTAGGACAGGGGGCTCCTACAATGAGCAGTTCTTC. The chain is built from TRBV7-2 and TRBJ2-1, with TRBD1 matching 10 bases. This CDR3 has 16 residues. Germline CDR1 SGHTA, CDR2 FQGNSA. With V trimmed by 4 bases and J by 0 bases, 3 bases remained unmatched.

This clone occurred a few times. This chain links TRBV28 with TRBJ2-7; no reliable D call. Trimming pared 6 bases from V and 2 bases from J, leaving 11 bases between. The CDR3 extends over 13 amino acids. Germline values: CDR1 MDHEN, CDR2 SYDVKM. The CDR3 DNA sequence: TGTGCCAGCAGGCAGACGGGTCCCTACGAGCAGTACTTC. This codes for CASRQTGPYEQYF.

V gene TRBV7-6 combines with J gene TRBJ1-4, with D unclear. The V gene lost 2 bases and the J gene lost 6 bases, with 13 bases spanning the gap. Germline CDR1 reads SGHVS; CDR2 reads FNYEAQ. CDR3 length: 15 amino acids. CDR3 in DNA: TGTGCCAGCAGCTTAATGGCGGGGTACGATGAAAAACTGTTTTTT. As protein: CASSLMAGYDEKLFF.

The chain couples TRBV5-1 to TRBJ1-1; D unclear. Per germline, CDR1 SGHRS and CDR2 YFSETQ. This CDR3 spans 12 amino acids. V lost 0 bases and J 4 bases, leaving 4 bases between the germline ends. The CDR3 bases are TGCGCCAGCAGCTTGGGGAGCACTGAAGCTTTCTTT. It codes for CASSLGSTEAFF.

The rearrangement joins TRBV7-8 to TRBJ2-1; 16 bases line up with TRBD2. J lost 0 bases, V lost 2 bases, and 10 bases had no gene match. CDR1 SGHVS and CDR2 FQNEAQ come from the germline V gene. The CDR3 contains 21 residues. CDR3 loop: CASSLPPGLAGGSSSYNEQFF. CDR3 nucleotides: TGTGCCAGCAGCTTACCTCCGGGACTAGCGGGAGGGAGTAGCTCCTACAATGAGCAGTTCTTC.

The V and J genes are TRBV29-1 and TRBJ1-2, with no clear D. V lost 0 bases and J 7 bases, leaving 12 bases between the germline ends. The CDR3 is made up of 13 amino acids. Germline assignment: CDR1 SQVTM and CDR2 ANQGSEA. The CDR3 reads CSVEDWRTGGYTF. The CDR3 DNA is TGCAGCGTTGAAGATTGGCGGACTGGTGGCTACACCTTC.

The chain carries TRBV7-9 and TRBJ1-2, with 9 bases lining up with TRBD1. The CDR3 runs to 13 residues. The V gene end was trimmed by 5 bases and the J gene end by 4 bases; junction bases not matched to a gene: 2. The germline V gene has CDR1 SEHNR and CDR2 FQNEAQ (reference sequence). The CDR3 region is CASSTDRGYGYTF. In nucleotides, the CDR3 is TGTGCCAGCAGCACGGACAGGGGCTATGGCTACACCTTC.

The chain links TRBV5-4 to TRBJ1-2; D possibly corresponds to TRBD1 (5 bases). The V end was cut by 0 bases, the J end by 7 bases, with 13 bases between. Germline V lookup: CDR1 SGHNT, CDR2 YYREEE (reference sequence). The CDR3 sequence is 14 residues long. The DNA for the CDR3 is TGTGCCAGCAGCTTGGTGGCAGGGTCTGGTGGCTACACCTTC. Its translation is CASSLVAGSGGYTF.

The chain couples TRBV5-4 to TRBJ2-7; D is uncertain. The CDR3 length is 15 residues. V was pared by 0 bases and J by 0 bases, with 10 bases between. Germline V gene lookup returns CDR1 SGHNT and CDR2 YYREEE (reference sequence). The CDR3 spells CASSLDLFSSYEQYF. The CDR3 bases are TGTGCCAGCAGCTTGGATTTGTTTAGCTCCTACGAGCAGTACTTC.

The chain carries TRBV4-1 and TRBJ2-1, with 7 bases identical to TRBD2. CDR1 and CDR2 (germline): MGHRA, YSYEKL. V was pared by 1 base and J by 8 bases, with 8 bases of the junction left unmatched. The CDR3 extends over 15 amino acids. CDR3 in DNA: TGCGCCAGCAGCCAAGGCATACGGGGAGGGCATGAGCAGTTCTTC. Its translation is CASSQGIRGGHEQFF.

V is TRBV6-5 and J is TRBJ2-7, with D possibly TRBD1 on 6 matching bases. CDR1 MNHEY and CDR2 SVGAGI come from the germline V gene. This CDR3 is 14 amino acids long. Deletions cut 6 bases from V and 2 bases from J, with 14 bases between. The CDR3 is CASRPQGPTYEQYF. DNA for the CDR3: TGTGCCAGCAGGCCACAGGGCCCGACCTACGAGCAGTACTTC.

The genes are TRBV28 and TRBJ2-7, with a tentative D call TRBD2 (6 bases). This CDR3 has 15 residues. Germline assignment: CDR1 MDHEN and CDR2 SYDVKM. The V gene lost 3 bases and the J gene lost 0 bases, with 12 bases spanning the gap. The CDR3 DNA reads TGTGCCAGCAGTTTGCTGGAGGGGATCTCCTACGAGCAGTACTTC. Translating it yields CASSLLEGISYEQYF.

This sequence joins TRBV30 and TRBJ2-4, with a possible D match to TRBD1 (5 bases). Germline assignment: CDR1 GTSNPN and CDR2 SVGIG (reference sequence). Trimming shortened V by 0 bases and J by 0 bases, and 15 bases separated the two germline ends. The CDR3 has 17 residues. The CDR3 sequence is CAWSVKGPVLAKNIQYF. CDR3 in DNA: TGTGCCTGGAGTGTTAAGGGGCCAGTTCTAGCCAAAAACATTCAGTACTTC.

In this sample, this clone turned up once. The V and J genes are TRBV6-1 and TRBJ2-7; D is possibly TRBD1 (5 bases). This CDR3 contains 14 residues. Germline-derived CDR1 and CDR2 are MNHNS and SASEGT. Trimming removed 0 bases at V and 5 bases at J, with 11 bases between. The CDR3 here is CASSEAHRSNEQYF. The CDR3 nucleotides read TGTGCCAGCAGTGAAGCCCACAGGTCCAACGAGCAGTACTTC.

Written as DNA, the CDR3 is TGTGCCAGCAGCTTAGAGGCAGGGTTCATTGGCGAGCAGTACTTC. The encoded protein is CASSLEAGFIGEQYF. The chain employs TRBV7-6 and TRBJ2-7; D possibly corresponds to TRBD1 (5 bases). The CDR3 is 15 residues long. V lost 1 base, J lost 6 bases, and 16 bases lay in between. Germline V gene sequence: CDR1 SGHVS, CDR2 FNYEAQ.

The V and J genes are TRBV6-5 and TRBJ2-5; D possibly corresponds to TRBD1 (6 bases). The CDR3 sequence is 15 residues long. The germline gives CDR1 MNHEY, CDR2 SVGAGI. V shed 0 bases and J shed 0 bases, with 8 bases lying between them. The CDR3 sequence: CASSYSQGYQETQYF. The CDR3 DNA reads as TGTGCCAGCAGTTACTCGCAGGGGTACCAAGAGACCCAGTACTTC.

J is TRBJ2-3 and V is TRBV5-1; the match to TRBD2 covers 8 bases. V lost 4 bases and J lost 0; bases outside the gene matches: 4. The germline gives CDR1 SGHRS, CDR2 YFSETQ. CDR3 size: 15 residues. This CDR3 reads CASSPAGGSTDTQYF. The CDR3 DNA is TGCGCCAGCAGCCCGGCGGGGGGTAGCACAGATACGCAGTATTTT.

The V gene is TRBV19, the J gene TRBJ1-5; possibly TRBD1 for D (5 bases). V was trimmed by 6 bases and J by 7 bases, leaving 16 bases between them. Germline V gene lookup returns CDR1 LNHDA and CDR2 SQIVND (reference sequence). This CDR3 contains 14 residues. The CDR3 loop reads CASRSEPGRQPQHF. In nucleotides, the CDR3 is TGTGCCAGTAGGTCAGAACCAGGGCGACAGCCCCAGCATTTT.

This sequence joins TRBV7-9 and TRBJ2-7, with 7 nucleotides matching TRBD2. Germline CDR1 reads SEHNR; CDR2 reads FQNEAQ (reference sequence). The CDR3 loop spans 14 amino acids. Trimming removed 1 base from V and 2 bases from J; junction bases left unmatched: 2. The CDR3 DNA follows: TGTGCCAGCAGCTTAGGACTAGCCACCTACGAGCAGTACTTC. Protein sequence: CASSLGLATYEQYF.

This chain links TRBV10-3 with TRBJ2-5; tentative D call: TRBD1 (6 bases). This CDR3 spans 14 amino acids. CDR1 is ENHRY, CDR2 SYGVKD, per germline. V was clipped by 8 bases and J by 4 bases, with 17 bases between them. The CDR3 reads CAIGPGQFLETQYF. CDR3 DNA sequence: TGTGCCATCGGACCTGGACAGTTTCTAGAGACCCAGTACTTC.

The chain's CDR3 is CASRTDSGNTIYF. The CDR3 DNA reads TGTGCCAGCCGTACAGACTCTGGAAACACCATATATTTT. V and J are TRBV4-2 and TRBJ1-3; D not certain. V lost 8 bases and J 0 bases, leaving 8 bases between the germline ends. The germline V gene encodes CDR1 LGHNA and CDR2 YNFKEQ. This CDR3 region has 13 residues.

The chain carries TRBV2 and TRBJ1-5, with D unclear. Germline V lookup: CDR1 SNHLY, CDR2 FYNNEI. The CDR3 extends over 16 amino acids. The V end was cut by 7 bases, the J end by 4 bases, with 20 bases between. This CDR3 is CASKEPGFVENQPQHF. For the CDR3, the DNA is TGTGCCAGCAAGGAACCGGGGTTCGTAGAAAATCAGCCCCAGCATTTT. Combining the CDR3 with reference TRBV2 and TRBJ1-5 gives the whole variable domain EPEVTQTPSHQVTQMGQEVILRCVPISNHLYFYWYRQILGQKVEFLVSFYNNEISEKSEIFDDQFSVERPDGSNFTLKIRSTKLEDSAMYFCASKEPGFVENQPQHFGDGTRLSIL.

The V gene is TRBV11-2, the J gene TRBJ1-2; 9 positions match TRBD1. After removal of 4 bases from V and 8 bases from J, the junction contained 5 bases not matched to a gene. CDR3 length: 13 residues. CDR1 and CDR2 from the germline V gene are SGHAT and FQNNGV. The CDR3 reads CASSSGTGSGYTF. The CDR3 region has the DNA TGTGCCAGCAGCTCCGGGACAGGGTCGGGCTACACCTTC.

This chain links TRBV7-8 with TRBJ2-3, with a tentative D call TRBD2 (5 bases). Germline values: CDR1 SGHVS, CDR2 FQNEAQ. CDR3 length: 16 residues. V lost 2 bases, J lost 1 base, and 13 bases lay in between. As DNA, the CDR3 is TGTGCCAGCAGCTTATGGGGTAGCGCCCGCACAGATACGCAGTATTTT. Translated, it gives CASSLWGSARTDTQYF.

In nucleotides, the CDR3 is TGTGCCAGCAGCTTAAGATCGTATAGCCCCGCCTACGAGCAGTACTTC. Its translation is CASSLRSYSPAYEQYF. The chain combines TRBV7-3 with TRBJ2-7; D not certain. V lost 1 base to trimming and J lost 2 bases, with 15 bases between them. The CDR3 covers 16 residues. Germline V gene data show CDR1 as SGHTA and CDR2 as FQGTGA. Supplemented by reference TRBV7-3 and TRBJ2-7, the full variable domain reads GAGVSQTPSNKVTEKGKYVELRCDPISGHTALYWYRQSLGQGPEFLIYFQGTGAADDSGLPNDRFFAVRPEGSVSTLKIQRTERGDSAVYLCASSLRSYSPAYEQYFGPGTRLTVT.

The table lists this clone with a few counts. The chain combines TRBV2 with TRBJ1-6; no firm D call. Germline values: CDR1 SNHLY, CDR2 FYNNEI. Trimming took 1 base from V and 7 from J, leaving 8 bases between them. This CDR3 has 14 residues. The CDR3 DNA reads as TGTGCCAGCAGTGAAGGGGCGCCGAATTCACCCCTCCACTTT. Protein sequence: CASSEGAPNSPLHF.

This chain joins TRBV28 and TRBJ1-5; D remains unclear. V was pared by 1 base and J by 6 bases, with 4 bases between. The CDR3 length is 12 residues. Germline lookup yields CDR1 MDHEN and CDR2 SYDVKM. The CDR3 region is CASSLSGQPQHF. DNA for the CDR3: TGTGCCAGCAGTTTATCCGGTCAGCCCCAGCATTTT.